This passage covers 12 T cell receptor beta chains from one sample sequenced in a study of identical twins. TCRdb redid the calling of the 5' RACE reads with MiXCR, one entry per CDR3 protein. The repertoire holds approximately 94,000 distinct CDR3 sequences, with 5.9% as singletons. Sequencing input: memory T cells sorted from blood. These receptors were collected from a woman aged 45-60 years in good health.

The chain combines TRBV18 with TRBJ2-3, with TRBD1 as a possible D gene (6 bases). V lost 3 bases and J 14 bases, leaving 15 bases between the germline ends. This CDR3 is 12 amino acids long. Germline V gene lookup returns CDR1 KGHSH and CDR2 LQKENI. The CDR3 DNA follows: TGTGCCAGCTCACCTAGGGGGAGTAACCGGTATTTT. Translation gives CASSPRGSNRYF.

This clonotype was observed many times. The CDR3 spells CASSESGYGYTF. The CDR3 bases are TGTGCCAGCAGCGAGTCGGGCTATGGCTACACCTTC. The chain links TRBV9 to TRBJ1-2; D is unresolved. The germline gives CDR1 SGDLS, CDR2 YYNGEE. The V end lost 3 bases, the J end lost 4 bases, and 7 bases lay between the germline ends. The CDR3 has 12 amino acids.

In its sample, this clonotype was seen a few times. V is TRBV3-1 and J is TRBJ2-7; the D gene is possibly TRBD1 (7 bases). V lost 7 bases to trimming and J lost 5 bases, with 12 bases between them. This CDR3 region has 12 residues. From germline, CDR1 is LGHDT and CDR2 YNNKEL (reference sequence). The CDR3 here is CASNGGGDEQYF. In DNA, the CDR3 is TGTGCCAGCAACGGAGGGGGCGACGAGCAGTACTTC.

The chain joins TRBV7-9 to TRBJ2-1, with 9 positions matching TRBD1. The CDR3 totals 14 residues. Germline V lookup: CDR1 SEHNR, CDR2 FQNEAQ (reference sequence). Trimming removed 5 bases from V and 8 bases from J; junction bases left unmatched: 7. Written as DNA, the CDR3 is TGTGCCAGCAGCAAACAGGGGGCGATCTATGAGCAGTTCTTC. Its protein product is CASSKQGAIYEQFF.

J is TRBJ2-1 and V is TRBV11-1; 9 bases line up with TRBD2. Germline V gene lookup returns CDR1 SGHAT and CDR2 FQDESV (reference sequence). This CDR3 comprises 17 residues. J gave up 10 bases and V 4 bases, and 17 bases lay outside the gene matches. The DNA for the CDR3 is TGTGCCAGCAGCTCGGGACTAGCCCTTTTGGGCAATATAGAGCAGTTCTTC. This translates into CASSSGLALLGNIEQFF.

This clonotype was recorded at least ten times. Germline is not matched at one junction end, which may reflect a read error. The CDR3 loop reads CSVERGRDSGLF. The CDR3 DNA reads TGCAGCGTTGAAAGGGGACGGGACAGTGGTCTCTTC. The chain joins TRBV29-1 to TRBJ2-1; TRBD1 aligns across 7 bases. The CDR3 extends over 12 amino acids. Germline V gene data show CDR1 as SQVTM and CDR2 as ANQGSEA.

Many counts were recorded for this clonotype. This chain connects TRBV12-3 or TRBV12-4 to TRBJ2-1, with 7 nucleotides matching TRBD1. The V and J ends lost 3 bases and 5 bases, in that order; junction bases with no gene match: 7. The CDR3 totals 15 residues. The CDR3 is CASSFETGIHNEQFF. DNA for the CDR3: TGTGCCAGCAGTTTTGAGACAGGGATCCACAATGAGCAGTTCTTC.

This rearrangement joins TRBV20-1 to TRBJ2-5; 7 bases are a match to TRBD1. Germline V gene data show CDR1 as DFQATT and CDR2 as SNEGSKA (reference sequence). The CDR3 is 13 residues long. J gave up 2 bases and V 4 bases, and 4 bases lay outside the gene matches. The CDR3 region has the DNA TGCAGTGCTATTCCGGGACAGCAAGAGACCCAGTACTTC. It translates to CSAIPGQQETQYF.

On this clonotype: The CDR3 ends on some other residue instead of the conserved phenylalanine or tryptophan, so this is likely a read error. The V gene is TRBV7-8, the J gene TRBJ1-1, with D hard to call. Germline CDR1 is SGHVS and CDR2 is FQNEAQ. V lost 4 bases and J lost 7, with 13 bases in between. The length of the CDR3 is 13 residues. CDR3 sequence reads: CASSSHPQGEAFL. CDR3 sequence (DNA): TGTGCCAGCAGCTCCCACCCTCAAGGTGAAGCTTTCCTT.

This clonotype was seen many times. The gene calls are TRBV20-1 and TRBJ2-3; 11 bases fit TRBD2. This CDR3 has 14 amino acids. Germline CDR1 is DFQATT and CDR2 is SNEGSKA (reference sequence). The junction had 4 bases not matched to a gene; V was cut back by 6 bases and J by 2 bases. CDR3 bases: TGCAGTGCGCGACTAGCGGGATCCACAGATACGCAGTATTTT. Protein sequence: CSARLAGSTDTQYF.

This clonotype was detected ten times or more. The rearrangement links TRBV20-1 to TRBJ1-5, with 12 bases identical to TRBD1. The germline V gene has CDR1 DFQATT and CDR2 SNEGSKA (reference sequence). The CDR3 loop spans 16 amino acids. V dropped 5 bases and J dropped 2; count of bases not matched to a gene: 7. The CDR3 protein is CSAGGTGGAGNQPQHF. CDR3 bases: TGCAGTGCTGGGGGGACAGGGGGCGCGGGCAATCAGCCCCAGCATTTT.

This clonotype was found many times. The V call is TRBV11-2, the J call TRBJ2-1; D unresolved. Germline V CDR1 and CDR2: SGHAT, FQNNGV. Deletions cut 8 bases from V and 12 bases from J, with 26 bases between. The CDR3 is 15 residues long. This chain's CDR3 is CASARVGLRTNWQFF. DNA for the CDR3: TGTGCCAGCGCGCGAGTGGGTCTACGCACAAATTGGCAGTTCTTC.